Described below is a single T cell receptor (beta chain) sequence and its context. Its antigen is unidentified. The sample originates from a study of T-cell memory formation after mild COVID-19. CDR1 is SGHDT, CDR2 YYEEEE, per germline. Trimming shortened V by 2 bases and J by 4 bases, and 16 bases separated the two germline ends. The CDR3 contains 16 residues. In TCRdb, the 5' RACE reads were re-called with MiXCR into one record per CDR3 protein. The data contain 180,000 or so distinct CDR3 sequences, 11% of them singletons. Regarding the study as a whole: The study detected some responding clones in pre-infection memory, suggesting cross-reactive memory joined. Contracting clones from day 15 to 85 showed balanced CD4/CD8; later expanders favored CD4+.

This TCR was sampled from a man aged 18 to 30 who had mild COVID-19 (a few samples of this study predate the infection). Cell type and time point are not known. The chain uses TRBV5-6 and TRBJ2-1, with TRBD1 as a possible D gene (5 bases). Sequencing used PBMCs or a T cell subset sorted from them (not recorded which). The CDR3 nucleotides are TGTGCCAGCAGCTTACCAGGGTATAGTACGTACAATGAGCAGTTCTTC. Translating gives CASSLPGYSTYNEQFF.